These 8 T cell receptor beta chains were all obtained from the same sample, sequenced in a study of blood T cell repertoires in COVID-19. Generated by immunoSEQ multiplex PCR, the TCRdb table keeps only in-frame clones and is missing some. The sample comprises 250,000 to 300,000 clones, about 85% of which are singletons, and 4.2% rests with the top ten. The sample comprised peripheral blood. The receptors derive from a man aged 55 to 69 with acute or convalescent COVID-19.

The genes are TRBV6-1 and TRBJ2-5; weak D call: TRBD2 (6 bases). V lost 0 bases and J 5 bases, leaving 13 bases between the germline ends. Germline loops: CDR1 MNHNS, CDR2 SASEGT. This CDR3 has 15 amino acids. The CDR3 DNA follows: TGTGCCAGCAGTGAAGCGCGGGGTAGAGGGGAGACCCAGTACTTC. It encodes CASSEARGRGETQYF.

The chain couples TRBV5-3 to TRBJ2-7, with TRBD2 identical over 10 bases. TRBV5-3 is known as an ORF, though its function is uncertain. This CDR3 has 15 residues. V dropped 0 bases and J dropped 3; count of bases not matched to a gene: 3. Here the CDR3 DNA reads TGTGCCAGAAGCTTGGACAGGACTAGCGGCTACGAGCAGTACTTC. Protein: CARSLDRTSGYEQYF.

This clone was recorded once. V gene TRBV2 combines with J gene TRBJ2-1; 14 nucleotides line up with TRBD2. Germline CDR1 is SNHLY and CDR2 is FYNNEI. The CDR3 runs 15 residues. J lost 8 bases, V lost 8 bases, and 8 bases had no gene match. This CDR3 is CASSPAGLAGDEQFF. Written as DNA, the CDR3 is TGTGCCAGCTCCCCGGCGGGACTAGCGGGAGATGAGCAGTTCTTC. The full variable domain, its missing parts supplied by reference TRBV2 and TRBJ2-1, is EPEVTQTPSHQVTQMGQEVILRCVPISNHLYFYWYRQILGQKVEFLVSFYNNEISEKSEIFDDQFSVERPDGSNFTLKIRSTKLEDSAMYFCASSPAGLAGDEQFFGPGTRLTVL.

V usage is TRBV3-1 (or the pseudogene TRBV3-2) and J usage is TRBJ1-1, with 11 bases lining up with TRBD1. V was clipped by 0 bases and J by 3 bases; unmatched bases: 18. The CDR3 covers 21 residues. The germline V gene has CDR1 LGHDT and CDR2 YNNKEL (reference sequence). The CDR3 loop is CASSQESPGTGGFFWDTEAFF. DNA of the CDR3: TGTGCCAGCAGCCAAGAGAGCCCAGGGACAGGGGGATTTTTTTGGGACACTGAAGCTTTCTTT.

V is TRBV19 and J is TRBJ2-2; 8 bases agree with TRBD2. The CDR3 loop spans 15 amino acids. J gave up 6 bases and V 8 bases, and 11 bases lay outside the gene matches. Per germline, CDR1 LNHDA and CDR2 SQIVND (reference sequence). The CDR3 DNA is TGTGCCAGTGGGGTAGCGGGAACGGCCCCCGGGGAGCTGTTTTTT. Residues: CASGVAGTAPGELFF.

CDR3 coding DNA: TGTGCCAGCTCACCACTTGTCGGTGCAGATACGCAGTATTTT. Amino acid sequence: CASSPLVGADTQYF. This rearrangement joins TRBV18 to TRBJ2-3; D gene uncertain. This CDR3 comprises 14 residues. In germline, CDR1 is KGHSH, CDR2 LQKENI. V lost 1 base, J lost 4 bases, and 9 bases lay in between.

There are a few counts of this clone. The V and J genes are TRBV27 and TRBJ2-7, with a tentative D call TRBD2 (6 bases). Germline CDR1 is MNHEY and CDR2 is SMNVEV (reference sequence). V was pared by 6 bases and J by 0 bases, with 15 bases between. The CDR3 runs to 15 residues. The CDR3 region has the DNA TGTGCCAGCAGCGGGGGAGAAGGGATCTCCTACGAGCAGTACTTC. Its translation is CASSGGEGISYEQYF.

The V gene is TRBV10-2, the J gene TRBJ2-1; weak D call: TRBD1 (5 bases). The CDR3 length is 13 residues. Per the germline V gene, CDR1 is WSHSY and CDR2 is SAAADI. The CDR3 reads CAVIQGVYNEQFF. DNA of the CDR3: TGCGCAGTGATCCAAGGGGTATACAATGAGCAGTTCTTC.